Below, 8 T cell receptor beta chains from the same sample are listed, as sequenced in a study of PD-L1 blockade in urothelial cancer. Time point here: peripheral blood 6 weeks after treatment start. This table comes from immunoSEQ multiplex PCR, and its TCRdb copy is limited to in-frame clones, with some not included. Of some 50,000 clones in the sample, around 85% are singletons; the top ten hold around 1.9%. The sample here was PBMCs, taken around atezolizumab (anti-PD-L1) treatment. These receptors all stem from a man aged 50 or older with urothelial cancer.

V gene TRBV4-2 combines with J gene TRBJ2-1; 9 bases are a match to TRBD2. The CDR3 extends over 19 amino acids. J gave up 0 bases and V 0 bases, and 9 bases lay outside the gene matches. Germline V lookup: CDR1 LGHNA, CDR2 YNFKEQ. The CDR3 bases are TGTGCCAGCAGCCAAGATTTACCTAGCGGGGTGAGCTCCTACAATGAGCAGTTCTTC. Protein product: CASSQDLPSGVSSYNEQFF.

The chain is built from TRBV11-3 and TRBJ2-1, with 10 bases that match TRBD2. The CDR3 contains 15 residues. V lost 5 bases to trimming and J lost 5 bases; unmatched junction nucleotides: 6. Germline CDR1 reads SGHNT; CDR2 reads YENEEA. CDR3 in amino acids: CASSTGLADDNEQFF. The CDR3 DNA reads TGTGCCAGCAGCACCGGACTAGCGGATGACAATGAGCAGTTCTTC.

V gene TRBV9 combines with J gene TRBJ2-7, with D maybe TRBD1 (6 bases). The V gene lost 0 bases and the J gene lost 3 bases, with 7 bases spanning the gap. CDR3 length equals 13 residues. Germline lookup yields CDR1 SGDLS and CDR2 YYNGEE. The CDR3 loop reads CASSVVDSYEQYF. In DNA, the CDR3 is TGTGCCAGCAGCGTAGTGGACAGCTACGAGCAGTACTTC.

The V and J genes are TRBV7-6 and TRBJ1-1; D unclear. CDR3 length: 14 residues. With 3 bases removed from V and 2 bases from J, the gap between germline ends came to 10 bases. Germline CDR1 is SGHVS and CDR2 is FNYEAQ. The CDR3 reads CASSFIQLNTEAFF. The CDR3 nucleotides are TGTGCCAGCAGCTTCATACAGCTCAACACTGAAGCTTTCTTT.

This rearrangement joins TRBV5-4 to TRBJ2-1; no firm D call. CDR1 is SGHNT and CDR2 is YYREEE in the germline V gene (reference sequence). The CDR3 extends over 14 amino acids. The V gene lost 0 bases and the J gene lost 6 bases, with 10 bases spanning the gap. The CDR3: CASSLEAPPNEQFF. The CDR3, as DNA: TGTGCCAGCAGCTTGGAAGCCCCCCCCAATGAGCAGTTCTTC.

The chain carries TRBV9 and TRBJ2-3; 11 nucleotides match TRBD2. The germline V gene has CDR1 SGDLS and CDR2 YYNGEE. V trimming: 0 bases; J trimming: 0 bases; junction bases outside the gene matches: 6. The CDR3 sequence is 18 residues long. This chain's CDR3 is CASSVGLAGRKSTDTQYF. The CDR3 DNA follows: TGTGCCAGCAGCGTAGGACTAGCGGGACGAAAAAGCACAGATACGCAGTATTTT.

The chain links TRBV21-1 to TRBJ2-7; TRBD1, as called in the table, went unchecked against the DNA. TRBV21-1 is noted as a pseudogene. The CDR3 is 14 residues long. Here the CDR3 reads CASTPTGCDYEQYF. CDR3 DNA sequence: TGTGCCAGCACCCCGACAGGGTGCGACTACGAGCAGTACTTC.

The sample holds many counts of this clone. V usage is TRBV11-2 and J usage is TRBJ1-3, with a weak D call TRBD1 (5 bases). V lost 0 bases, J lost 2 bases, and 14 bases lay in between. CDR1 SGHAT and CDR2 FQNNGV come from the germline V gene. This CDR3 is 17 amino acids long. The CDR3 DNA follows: TGTGCCAGCAGCTTAGACCACCGCCCAGGGACTGGAAACACCATATATTTT. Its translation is CASSLDHRPGTGNTIYF.